Below, 5 T cell receptor beta chains from the same sample are listed, as sequenced in a study of blood T cell repertoires in COVID-19. Libraries were prepared by immunoSEQ multiplex PCR; TCRdb keeps only in-frame clonotypes and omits some of them. Among 200,000 to 250,000 clones listed, roughly four fifths were seen once. The sample consisted of peripheral blood. These receptors were taken from a woman of 80 years or more with acute or convalescent COVID-19.

The chain employs TRBV19 and TRBJ1-2; unclear D gene. The CDR3 sequence is 17 residues long. The germline V and J ends were trimmed by 5 bases and 3 bases, with 22 bases remaining between them. Germline V gene sequence: CDR1 LNHDA, CDR2 SQIVND (reference sequence). The CDR3 sequence is CASSSAGPPQDYYGYTF. The CDR3 DNA reads TGTGCCAGTAGTTCGGCGGGTCCACCTCAGGACTACTATGGCTACACCTTC.

The rearrangement links TRBV5-1 to TRBJ1-2; D is unclear. V was clipped by 0 bases and J by 0 bases, with 12 bases between them. The length of the CDR3 is 16 residues. Per the germline V gene, CDR1 is SGHRS and CDR2 is YFSETQ. CDR3 loop: CASSLGAFGPNYGYTF. DNA for the CDR3: TGCGCCAGCAGCTTGGGCGCCTTTGGGCCTAACTATGGCTACACCTTC.

The V gene is TRBV7-9, the J gene TRBJ2-7; D remains unclear. The CDR3 consists of 14 residues. CDR1 is SEHNR, CDR2 FQNEAQ, per germline (reference sequence). V was pared by 1 base and J by 4 bases, with 11 bases between. CDR3 region: CASSLVTHGYEQYF. Here the CDR3 DNA reads TGTGCCAGCAGCTTAGTTACCCACGGGTACGAGCAGTACTTC.

V is TRBV7-2 and J is TRBJ1-5; TRBD1 agrees at 7 bases. The length of the CDR3 is 14 residues. Germline V gives CDR1 SGHTA, CDR2 FQGNSA. V lost 4 bases and J lost 6; bases outside the gene matches: 6. The CDR3 nucleotides read TGTGCCAGCAGCTCGCGACAGGGTGGTCAGCCCCAGCATTTT. It yields the protein CASSSRQGGQPQHF.

This chain links TRBV5-6 with TRBJ2-5, with D perhaps TRBD2 (6 bases). Trimming pared 3 bases from V and 0 bases from J, leaving 15 bases between. CDR3 length equals 16 residues. Germline V gene sequence: CDR1 SGHDT, CDR2 YYEEEE. The CDR3 protein is CASSSYSGGYQETQYF. The CDR3 coding sequence is TGTGCCAGCAGCTCATATAGCGGAGGGTACCAAGAGACCCAGTACTTC.